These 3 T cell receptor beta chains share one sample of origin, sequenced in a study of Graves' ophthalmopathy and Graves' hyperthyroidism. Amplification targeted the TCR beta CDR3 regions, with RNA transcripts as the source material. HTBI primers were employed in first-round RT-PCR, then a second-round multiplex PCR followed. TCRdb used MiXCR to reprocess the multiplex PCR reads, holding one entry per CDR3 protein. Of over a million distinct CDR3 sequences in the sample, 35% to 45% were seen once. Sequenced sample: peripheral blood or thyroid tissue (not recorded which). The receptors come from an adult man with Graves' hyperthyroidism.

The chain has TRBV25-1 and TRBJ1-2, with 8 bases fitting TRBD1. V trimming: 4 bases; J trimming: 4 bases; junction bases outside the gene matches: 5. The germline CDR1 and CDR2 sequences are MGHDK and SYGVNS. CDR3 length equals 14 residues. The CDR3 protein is CASSGDRYIYGYTF. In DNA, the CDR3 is TGTGCCAGCAGTGGGGACAGGTACATCTATGGCTACACCTTC.

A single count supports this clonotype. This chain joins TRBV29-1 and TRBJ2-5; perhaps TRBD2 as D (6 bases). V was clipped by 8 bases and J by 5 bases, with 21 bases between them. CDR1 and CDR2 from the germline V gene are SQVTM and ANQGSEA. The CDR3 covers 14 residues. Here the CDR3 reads CSLLGTGSGETQYF. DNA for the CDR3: TGCAGCTTATTGGGGACGGGGAGCGGGGAGACCCAGTACTTC.

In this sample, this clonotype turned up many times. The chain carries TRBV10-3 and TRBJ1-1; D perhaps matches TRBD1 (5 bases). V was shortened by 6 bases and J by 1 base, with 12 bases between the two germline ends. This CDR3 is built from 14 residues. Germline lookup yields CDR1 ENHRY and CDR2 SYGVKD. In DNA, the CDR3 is TGTGCCATCAGCTTCGACAGACAGAACACTGAAGCTTTCTTT. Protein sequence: CAISFDRQNTEAFF.